This TCR beta chain was sequenced for a study of T cell repertoires in cytomegalovirus infection. As for the study in general: CMV epitopes used comprised recently identified HLA-C-restricted ones and well-studied HLA-B-restricted ones. Based on public TCR beta signatures, there were indications of CMV infection and of a matching HLA type.

This CDR3 region has 15 residues. Germline CDR1 reads MNHNS; CDR2 reads SASEGT. V gave up 1 base and J gave up 2 bases, with 12 bases separating them. Details on this clonotype: The antigen is not known.

Study-level points and caveats: Dominating the ex vivo response were TCR beta clonotypes that were CMV-specific and HLA-C-restricted.

TCRdb called the reads again in MiXCR, with one record for every CDR3 protein. The sample consists of approximately 910,000 distinct CDR3 sequences, less than 35% of them appearing once. The sequenced sample was cultured CD8+ T cells from PBMCs, obtained from culture after CMV antigen stimulation. The V gene is TRBV6-1, the J gene TRBJ2-7, with D possibly being TRBD2 (6 bases). This TCR came from a human donor in good health (CMV status not recorded). Some clones in this sample may be carry-over from other donors' samples. For the CDR3, the DNA is TGTGCCAGCAGTGAAGTCGGGGGATCGGCCTACGAGCAGTACTTC. Protein: CASSEVGGSAYEQYF.